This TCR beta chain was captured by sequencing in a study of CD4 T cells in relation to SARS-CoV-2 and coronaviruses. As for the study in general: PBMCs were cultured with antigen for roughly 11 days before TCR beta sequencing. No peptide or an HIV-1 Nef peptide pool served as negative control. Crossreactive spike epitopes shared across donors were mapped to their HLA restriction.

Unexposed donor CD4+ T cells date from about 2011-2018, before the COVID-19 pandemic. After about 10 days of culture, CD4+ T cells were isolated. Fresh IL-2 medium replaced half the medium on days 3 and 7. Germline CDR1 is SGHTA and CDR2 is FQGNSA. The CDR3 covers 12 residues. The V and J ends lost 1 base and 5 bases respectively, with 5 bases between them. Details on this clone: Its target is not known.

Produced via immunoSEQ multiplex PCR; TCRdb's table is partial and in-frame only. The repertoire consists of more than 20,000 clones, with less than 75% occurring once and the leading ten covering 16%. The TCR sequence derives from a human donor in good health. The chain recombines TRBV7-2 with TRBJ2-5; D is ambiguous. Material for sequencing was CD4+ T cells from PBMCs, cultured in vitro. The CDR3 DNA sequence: TGTGCCAGCAGCTTAGGGACCGAGACCCAGTACTTC. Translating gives CASSLGTETQYF.